These T cell receptor beta chains were read from a single sample in a study of beta chain features in type 1 diabetes. The assay was immunoSEQ multiplex PCR, and TCRdb's table has in-frame clones only and misses some. The sample carries approximately 58,000 clones, about 64% recorded once. Sequencing was done on a sample of stem cell memory CD4+ T cells from blood. These receptors all stem from a woman in her twenties or thirties with type 1 diabetes. CDR3s include the opening cysteine and the closing phenylalanine or tryptophan. D genes are given only for firm matches. Size is omitted from some rows. Given values are once, few, many or a class for expanded clones.

CDR3: CASSHPGTGPYEQYF
DNA: TGTGCCAGTAGTCACCCGGGCACAGGGCCCTACGAGCAGTACTTC
size: NA
J: TRBJ2-7
D: NA
V: TRBV19

CDR3: CASSEYYEQYF
DNA: TGTGCCAGCAGTGAATATTACGAGCAGTACTTC
size: NA
J: TRBJ2-7
D: NA
V: TRBV25-1

CDR3: CAVQGFSNQPQHF
DNA: TGCGCCGTCCAGGGATTTAGCAATCAGCCCCAGCATTTT
size: NA
J: TRBJ1-5
D: NA
V: TRBV5-1

CDR3: CASRTADYEQYF
DNA: TGTGCCAGCAGGACAGCAGACTACGAGCAGTACTTC
size: NA
J: TRBJ2-7
D: NA
V: TRBV6-5

CDR3: CSAPGWDEQFF
DNA: TGCAGTGCTCCGGGGTGGGATGAGCAGTTCTTC
size: NA
J: TRBJ2-1
D: NA
V: TRBV20-1

CDR3: CASSLEFTGETEAFF
DNA: TGTGCCAGCAGCTTAGAATTTACAGGGGAAACTGAAGCTTTCTTT
size: NA
J: TRBJ1-1
D: TRBD1
V: TRBV11-1

CDR3: CSARALNEQFF
DNA: TGCAGTGCTAGAGCTTTGAATGAGCAGTTCTTC
size: NA
J: TRBJ2-1
D: NA
V: TRBV20-1

CDR3: CASSRTADEQYF
DNA: TGTGCCAGCAGCCGCACTGCGGACGAGCAGTACTTC
size: NA
J: TRBJ2-7
D: NA
V: TRBV7-9

CDR3: CASSPGTVDNEQFF
DNA: TGTGCCAGCTCACCAGGGACAGTCGACAATGAGCAGTTCTTC
size: NA
J: TRBJ2-1
D: TRBD1
V: TRBV18

CDR3: CAWTQGYEQYF
DNA: TGTGCCTGGACCCAGGGCTACGAGCAGTACTTC
size: NA
J: TRBJ2-7
D: NA
V: TRBV30

CDR3: CASSQAGIQETQYF
DNA: TGTGCCAGCAGCCAAGCGGGTATCCAAGAGACCCAGTACTTC
size: NA
J: TRBJ2-5
D: NA
V: TRBV4-2

CDR3: CACQVGTSGFYNEQFF
DNA: TGTGCCTGCCAAGTGGGAACTAGCGGTTTCTACAATGAGCAGTTCTTC
size: few
J: TRBJ2-1
D: TRBD2
V: TRBV30

CDR3: CASSSRTSGSLEQYF
DNA: TGTGCCAGCAGTTCGAGGACTAGCGGGAGTTTAGAGCAGTACTTC
size: NA
J: TRBJ2-7
D: TRBD2
V: TRBV6-5

CDR3: CASSEQPRISYEQYF
DNA: TGTGCCAGCAGTGAACAACCGAGGATCTCCTACGAGCAGTACTTC
size: NA
J: TRBJ2-7
D: NA
V: TRBV6-1

CDR3: CASSQDEAAAYNEQFF
DNA: TGCGCCAGCAGCCAAGATGAGGCTGCCGCCTACAATGAGCAGTTCTTC
size: NA
J: TRBJ2-1
D: NA
V: TRBV4-1

CDR3: CASSQGYGYTF
DNA: TGTGCCAGCAGCCAGGGATATGGCTACACCTTC
size: NA
J: TRBJ1-2
D: NA
V: TRBV7-2

CDR3: CSLATGNTEAFF
DNA: TGCAGCTTGGCGACTGGGAACACTGAAGCTTTCTTT
size: NA
J: TRBJ1-1
D: NA
V: TRBV29-1

CDR3: CASSEEAGGNNEQFF
DNA: TGTGCCAGCAGTGAGGAAGCGGGAGGCAACAATGAGCAGTTCTTC
size: NA
J: TRBJ2-1
D: TRBD2
V: TRBV2

CDR3: CASSLLTGSSEAFF
DNA: TGCGCCAGCAGCTTACTTACAGGGTCGAGTGAAGCTTTCTTT
size: NA
J: TRBJ1-1
D: NA
V: TRBV5-1

CDR3: CAISASDSNQPQHF
DNA: TGTGCCATCAGTGCAAGCGATTCGAATCAGCCCCAGCATTTT
size: few
J: TRBJ1-5
D: NA
V: TRBV10-3

CDR3: CASSRSTSGVYEQYF
DNA: TGCGCCAGCAGCCGATCGACTAGCGGAGTCTACGAGCAGTACTTC
size: NA
J: TRBJ2-7
D: TRBD2
V: TRBV4-1

CDR3: CASSSSDFSGYTF
DNA: TGTGCCAGCAGCTCATCGGACTTCAGCGGCTACACCTTC
size: few
J: TRBJ1-2
D: NA
V: TRBV7-9

CDR3: CASSGGTSVLSYNEQFF
DNA: TGTGCCAGCAGTGGGGGGACTAGCGTCTTATCCTACAATGAGCAGTTCTTC
size: NA
J: TRBJ2-1
D: TRBD2
V: TRBV2

CDR3: CASSPGTGLAFNYGYTF
DNA: TGTGCCAGCAGCCCCGGGACAGGGCTCGCCTTTAACTATGGCTACACCTTC
size: NA
J: TRBJ1-2
D: TRBD1
V: TRBV11-3

CDR3: CASSVVGGATWNEQFF
DNA: TGTGCCAGCAGCGTAGTAGGGGGGGCCACTTGGAATGAGCAGTTCTTC
size: NA
J: TRBJ2-1
D: NA
V: TRBV9

CDR3: CAWSRSQGYTF
DNA: TGTGCCTGGAGCCGTAGTCAGGGGTACACCTTC
size: NA
J: TRBJ1-2
D: NA
V: TRBV30

CDR3: CASSPKGAGQGYTF
DNA: TGTGCCAGCAGCCCCAAGGGGGCCGGGCAGGGCTACACCTTC
size: few
J: TRBJ1-2
D: TRBD1
V: TRBV7-3

CDR3: CASSLVNSGYNEQFF
DNA: TGTGCCAGCAGCTTAGTTAATTCAGGCTACAATGAGCAGTTCTTC
size: NA
J: TRBJ2-1
D: NA
V: TRBV7-2

CDR3: CASSQVLSSVEAFF
DNA: TGTGCCAGCAGCCAAGTTTTGTCTTCGGTTGAAGCTTTCTTT
size: NA
J: TRBJ1-1
D: NA
V: TRBV14

CDR3: CASGGTDSSYEQYF
DNA: TGCGCCAGCGGCGGGACGGATAGCTCCTACGAGCAGTACTTC
size: NA
J: TRBJ2-7
D: NA
V: TRBV5-1

CDR3: CASSNRGAQETQYF
DNA: TGTGCCAGCAGCAACCGCGGAGCACAAGAGACCCAGTACTTC
size: few
J: TRBJ2-5
D: NA
V: TRBV7-9

CDR3: CATRGGINTEAFF
DNA: TGTGCCACCCGCGGGGGGATAAACACTGAAGCTTTCTTT
size: once
J: TRBJ1-1
D: NA
V: TRBV2

CDR3: CASSLGGLGGTSNEQFF
DNA: TGTGCCAGCAGCTTGGGAGGCCTCGGAGGGACCAGCAATGAGCAGTTCTTC
size: NA
J: TRBJ2-1
D: NA
V: TRBV5-4

CDR3: CASSQDGTRQETQYF
DNA: TGTGCCAGCAGCCAAGATGGTACACGTCAAGAGACCCAGTACTTC
size: NA
J: TRBJ2-5
D: NA
V: TRBV14

CDR3: CASSFRTSGSNEQFF
DNA: TGTGCCAGCAGCTTTCGAACTAGCGGGAGCAATGAGCAGTTCTTC
size: NA
J: TRBJ2-1
D: TRBD2
V: TRBV7-2

CDR3: CASSSGQGYGYTF
DNA: TGTGCCAGCAGTTCCGGACAGGGCTATGGCTACACCTTC
size: NA
J: TRBJ1-2
D: TRBD1
V: TRBV7-2

CDR3: CAWSVPGVYQETQYF
DNA: TGTGCCTGGAGTGTACCCGGGGTGTACCAAGAGACCCAGTACTTC
size: NA
J: TRBJ2-5
D: NA
V: TRBV30

CDR3: CASSPEGQGWAEAFF
DNA: TGTGCCAGCAGCCCGGAGGGACAGGGATGGGCTGAAGCTTTCTTT
size: once
J: TRBJ1-1
D: TRBD1
V: TRBV5-8

CDR3: CASSMVGQYGYTF
DNA: TGTGCCAGTAGTATGGTCGGACAGTATGGCTACACCTTC
size: NA
J: TRBJ1-2
D: NA
V: TRBV19

CDR3: CASSVTLSGGQGNYGYTF
DNA: TGTGCCAGCAGCGTAACCCTATCCGGGGGACAGGGTAACTATGGCTACACCTTC
size: NA
J: TRBJ1-2
D: TRBD1
V: TRBV9

CDR3: CASSLDRDTEAFF
DNA: TGTGCCAGCAGTTTGGACAGGGACACTGAAGCTTTCTTT
size: NA
J: TRBJ1-1
D: TRBD1
V: TRBV28

CDR3: CASYRGNTEAFF
DNA: TGTGCCAGTTACCGGGGGAACACTGAAGCTTTCTTT
size: NA
J: TRBJ1-1
D: NA
V: TRBV19

CDR3: CASSPSRVSSHEQYF
DNA: TGTGCCAGCTCACCATCTCGAGTTAGCTCTCACGAGCAGTACTTC
size: few
J: TRBJ2-7
D: NA
V: TRBV18

CDR3: CASSQDRFVQETQYF
DNA: TGCGCCAGCAGCCAAGATCGGTTCGTCCAAGAGACCCAGTACTTC
size: NA
J: TRBJ2-5
D: NA
V: TRBV4-1

CDR3: CASSTIDWAGAKNIQYF
DNA: TGTGCCAGCAGCACCATCGATTGGGCAGGGGCCAAAAACATTCAGTACTTC
size: NA
J: TRBJ2-4
D: NA
V: TRBV28

CDR3: CASSLRPGTSGNNEQFF
DNA: TGTGCCAGCAGTTTACGCCCCGGGACTAGCGGAAACAATGAGCAGTTCTTC
size: few
J: TRBJ2-1
D: TRBD2
V: TRBV28

CDR3: CASRRNGGETQYF
DNA: TGTGCCAGCAGGCGGAACGGAGGAGAGACCCAGTACTTC
size: NA
J: TRBJ2-5
D: NA
V: TRBV6-1

CDR3: CASSLAGGETQYF
DNA: TGCGCCAGCAGCTTGGCAGGGGGTGAGACCCAGTACTTC
size: NA
J: TRBJ2-5
D: TRBD1
V: TRBV5-1

CDR3: CASSLAGGQAYGYTF
DNA: TGTGCCAGCAGCTTAGCGGGGGGACAGGCATATGGCTACACCTTC
size: NA
J: TRBJ1-2
D: TRBD1
V: TRBV7-2